This TCR beta chain is from a study of control samples from healthy donors and cancer patients (dated by TCRdb to the early 2020s). Preparation of the library involved the immunoSEQ multiplex PCR assay. What TCRdb holds here is the immuneACCESS table cut down to in-frame rearrangements. Part of the clones is not present; checked against another copy, under half of the missing clones reflect an unresolved V gene, and the others are unexplained. Present in this sample are about 160,000 clones, roughly 89% of which were seen just once. Around 12% of the sample comes from the top ten. From a lookup of the germline V gene (reference sequence), CDR1 and CDR2 are LNHDA and SQIVND. Counted from cysteine to phenylalanine, this CDR3 has 17 amino acids. The only DNA kept is the CDR3, 51 bases in frame from the first base. V and J lose 6 bases and 2 bases, and a span of 19 bases separates them. Note on this clone: There is no known antigen for this receptor. One base away there is no much larger clone; base qualities are not given.

Sequencing used blood. The chain links TRBV19 with TRBJ1-4; TRBD1 is perhaps the D gene, given 5 matching bases. This sequence was found in a man aged 25-45 years in good health. The nucleotide sequence reads as follows: TGTGCCAGTAGATCAAGACGGGGCCCTGGGACTAATGAAAAACTGTTTTTT. This is translated as CASRSRRGPGTNEKLFF.